This T cell receptor (beta chain) came from a study of shared clonotypes between healthy human individuals. In regard to this clone: The antigen is not known.

Assay: immunoSEQ multiplex PCR; the TCRdb copy retains only in-frame clones and omits some. The sample holds roughly 2 million clones, nearly 97% seen once. There are 16 residues in the CDR3. Trimming cost V 6 bases and J 4 bases, with 22 bases left between them. Germline V gene sequence: CDR1 MDHEN, CDR2 SYDVKM. Division of CD4+ cells produced a CD45RA+ naive subset and a CD45RA-negative memory subset. Whole-study results and caveats: Sampling was confined to blood; repertoires within tissues likely differ. Naive CD4 clonotypes were shared across several donors at roughly 4.6%.

Sequenced input: naive CD4+ T cells sorted from blood. Subset specified: CD45RA+ positively selected. The clonotype was recovered from a man between 18 and 35 years old in good health. The chain recombines TRBV28 with TRBJ2-7; tentative D call: TRBD2 (6 bases). The DNA of the CDR3 is TGTGCCAGCAGCCTGAGGTGGGGGGAATGGGGATACGAGCAGTACTTC. Translating gives CASSLRWGEWGYEQYF.